This T cell receptor beta chain was sequenced in a study of response to subunit inactivated influenza vaccine. General study findings and limits: Authors suggested that a seasonal influenza vaccination recruits few new T cells each time.

In TCRdb, the RT-PCR reads were re-called with MiXCR into one record per CDR3 protein. The sample includes 650,000 or so distinct CDR3 sequences, about 14% of them seen just once. Note on this clonotype: What it recognizes is unknown.

Germline values: CDR1 MNHNS, CDR2 SASEGT. This CDR3 has 15 amino acids. Germline trimming cut 6 bases from V and 4 bases from J; bases unmatched to any gene: 10. The sequence derives from a man between 50 and 59 years old who received an inactivated influenza vaccine. The sequences come from PBMCs from blood, collected 14 days before vaccination. The chain joins TRBV6-1 to TRBJ2-3, with 7 bases matching TRBD1. CDR3 loop: CASRRRQGRADTQYF. DNA of the CDR3: TGTGCCAGCAGAAGGCGACAGGGAAGGGCAGATACGCAGTATTTT.